These 28 T cell receptor beta chains came from one sample sequenced in a study of a mutant IDH1 vaccine in newly diagnosed glioma. Using immunoSEQ multiplex PCR, the repertoire was profiled, and TCRdb retains in-frame clones only, with some absent. The sample has roughly 50,000 clones; around 80% are singletons. Time point reported: week 47, end of study. Each vaccine dose was 300 ug of mutant IDH1 20-mer peptide, with topical imiquimod. No antigen has been assigned to these receptors. Sequenced here: PBMCs, sampled from a glioma patient whose treatment included an IDH1 peptide vaccine. These TCRs come from a woman aged 40 to 50 with glioma. Some clones in this sample may be carry-over from other donors' samples.

This clone appeared a few times. This chain uses TRBV10-1 with TRBJ2-2, with TRBD2 matching over 10 bases. The CDR3 loop spans 17 amino acids. The junction had 6 bases not matched to a gene; V was cut back by 3 bases and J by 2 bases. From germline, CDR1 is WNHNN and CDR2 SYGVQD (reference sequence). The DNA for the CDR3 is TGCGCCAGCAGTGATAAGCGGGGGGGCCTAAACACCGGGGAGCTGTTTTTT. Protein product: CASSDKRGGLNTGELFF.

This clone was seen only a few times. The V and J genes are TRBV4-1 and TRBJ1-4, with D tentatively TRBD1 (5 bases). V was cut by 1 base and J by 8 bases, with 11 bases left in between. Germline assignment: CDR1 MGHRA and CDR2 YSYEKL. This CDR3 spans 14 amino acids. CDR3 amino acids: CASSQVDSHEKLFF. Written as DNA, the CDR3 is TGCGCCAGCAGCCAAGTCGACAGTCACGAAAAACTGTTTTTT.

This sequence joins TRBV6-1 and TRBJ1-1; D is undetermined. Per the germline V gene, CDR1 is MNHNS and CDR2 is SASEGT. V was cut by 2 bases and J by 7 bases, with 5 bases left in between. The CDR3 runs 11 residues. CDR3 sequence: CASSEWGEAFF. The CDR3 DNA sequence: TGTGCCAGCAGTGAATGGGGTGAAGCTTTCTTT.

The genes are TRBV6-6 and TRBJ2-2, with 9 bases aligning to TRBD2. With 11 bases clipped from V and 3 bases from J, the junction kept 13 bases outside the gene matches. From germline, CDR1 is MNHNY and CDR2 SVGAGI (reference sequence). The CDR3 covers 16 residues. The CDR3 loop is CASQGSGGRYTGELFF. CDR3 DNA sequence: TGTGCCTCACAAGGGAGCGGGGGGCGGTACACCGGGGAGCTGTTTTTT.

Only a few counts were recorded for this clone. The CDR3 DNA reads as TGTGCCAGCCAACTGACAGGGGCTGGTCAGCCCCAGCATTTT. Amino acid sequence: CASQLTGAGQPQHF. The V gene is TRBV27, the J gene TRBJ1-5; the match to TRBD1 covers 8 bases. The V gene end was trimmed by 8 bases and the J gene end by 6 bases; junction bases not matched to a gene: 9. CDR3 length equals 14 residues. Germline loops: CDR1 MNHEY, CDR2 SMNVEV (reference sequence).

The V and J genes are TRBV7-9 and TRBJ2-7, with D perhaps matching TRBD1 or TRBD2 (5 bases each). V was shortened by 0 bases and J by 2 bases, with 8 bases between the two germline ends. Germline V gene lookup returns CDR1 SEHNR and CDR2 FQNEAQ (reference sequence). This CDR3 has 14 residues. This CDR3 reads CASSLAGVPYEQYF. CDR3 DNA: TGTGCCAGCAGCTTAGCGGGGGTCCCCTACGAGCAGTACTTC.

The V gene is TRBV19, the J gene TRBJ1-2, with TRBD1 identical over 8 bases. The J segment lost 8 bases and the V segment lost 3 bases, leaving 2 bases of the junction unmatched. This CDR3 comprises 12 residues. Germline-derived CDR1 and CDR2 are LNHDA and SQIVND (reference sequence). CDR3 protein: CASSMAGGGYTF. The CDR3 bases are TGTGCCAGTAGTATGGCAGGGGGCGGCTACACCTTC.

V and J are TRBV29-1 and TRBJ2-5, with TRBD1 matching 9 bases. Germline assignment: CDR1 SQVTM and CDR2 ANQGSEA. The CDR3 consists of 12 residues. The V gene end was trimmed by 7 bases and the J gene end by 5 bases; junction bases not matched to a gene: 5. CDR3 sequence (DNA): TGCAGCGAGGGGACAGGGAGGGAGACCCAGTACTTC. Translation gives CSEGTGRETQYF.

This rearrangement joins TRBV19 to TRBJ1-4; maybe TRBD1 (5 bases). Trimming cost V 3 bases and J 3 bases, with 8 bases left between them. The CDR3 loop spans 14 amino acids. The germline V gene has CDR1 LNHDA and CDR2 SQIVND (reference sequence). Here the CDR3 DNA reads TGTGCCAGTAGTATCGGGGGTGCTAATGAAAAACTGTTTTTT. The encoded protein is CASSIGGANEKLFF.

The CDR3 loop reads CASSPGNEQFF. The CDR3 DNA is TGTGCCAGCAGCCCAGGGAATGAGCAGTTCTTC. The rearrangement links TRBV7-8 to TRBJ2-1; a possible D gene is TRBD1 (5 bases). CDR1 is SGHVS and CDR2 is FQNEAQ in the germline V gene. V was trimmed by 5 bases and J by 7 bases, leaving 6 bases between them. The CDR3 consists of 11 residues.

This chain's CDR3 is CAWADKGRETQYF. As DNA, the CDR3 is TGTGCCTGGGCCGACAAGGGGCGAGAGACCCAGTACTTC. The chain uses TRBV30 and TRBJ2-5, with a weak D call TRBD1 (5 bases). The CDR3 spans 13 residues. Looked up from germline, CDR1 is GTSNPN and CDR2 is SVGIG (reference sequence). The V end was cut by 5 bases, the J end by 4 bases, with 14 bases between.

The chain links TRBV18 to TRBJ1-6; 7 bases align to TRBD1. J lost 5 bases, V lost 2 bases, and 0 bases had no gene match. The CDR3 has 14 residues. Per germline, CDR1 KGHSH and CDR2 LQKENI. The CDR3 loop is CASSPGTDNSPLHF. As DNA, the CDR3 is TGTGCCAGCTCACCAGGGACAGATAATTCACCCCTCCACTTT.

This chain uses TRBV27 with TRBJ2-7; tentative D call: TRBD1 (5 bases). Trimming removed 5 bases from V and 1 base from J, with 12 bases in between. Germline lookup yields CDR1 MNHEY and CDR2 SMNVEV (reference sequence). The CDR3 is made up of 14 amino acids. The CDR3 coding sequence is TGTGCCAGCAGTCCCCGACAGTTTTCCTACGAGCAGTACTTC. Encoded protein: CASSPRQFSYEQYF.

This clone came up once. The chain has TRBV7-9 and TRBJ1-2, with D possibly being TRBD1 (6 bases). Germline lookup yields CDR1 SEHNR and CDR2 FQNEAQ (reference sequence). Trimming left V 0 bases short and J 3 bases short, with 17 bases between. The CDR3 has 17 residues. DNA for the CDR3: TGTGCCAGCAGCTTAGCGCCGACGGACAGAAAATACTATGGCTACACCTTC. Residues: CASSLAPTDRKYYGYTF.

On this clone: Other DNA sequences in this specimen translate into the identical CDR3. The chain is built from TRBV19 and TRBJ1-1; D not resolved. Trimming cost V 3 bases and J 11 bases, with 13 bases left between them. CDR1 is LNHDA, CDR2 SQIVND, per germline (reference sequence). The CDR3 contains 12 residues. The CDR3 loop is CASSIGPREAFF. The CDR3 bases are TGTGCCAGTAGTATTGGCCCGCGAGAGGCTTTCTTT. Full variable domain (missing parts from reference TRBV19 and TRBJ1-1): DGGITQSPKYLFRKEGQNVTLSCEQNLNHDAMYWYRQDPGQGLRLIYYSQIVNDFQKGDIAEGYSVSREKKESFPLTVTSAQKNPTAFYLCASSIGPREAFFGQGTRLTVV.

The chain recombines TRBV5-1 with TRBJ1-1; 7 nucleotides agree with TRBD1. Trimming removed 3 bases from V and 3 bases from J; junction bases left unmatched: 8. This CDR3 region has 15 residues. CDR1 is SGHRS and CDR2 is YFSETQ in the germline V gene. CDR3 coding DNA: TGCGCCAGCAGCTACTCCGGGACAGAGGACACTGAAGCTTTCTTT. Translated, it gives CASSYSGTEDTEAFF.

The V and J genes are TRBV6-1 and TRBJ2-7, with a tentative D call TRBD1 (6 bases). Germline V gives CDR1 MNHNS, CDR2 SASEGT. V gave up 1 base and J gave up 0 bases, with 10 bases separating them. This CDR3 has 15 amino acids. CDR3 bases: TGTGCCAGCAGTGAAGATGTGGGGGCCTCCTACGAGCAGTACTTC. Its protein product is CASSEDVGASYEQYF.

The CDR3 protein is CASSLADATNEKLFF. The CDR3 coding sequence is TGCGCCAGCAGCTTGGCGGATGCAACTAATGAAAAACTGTTTTTT. V and J are TRBV5-1 and TRBJ1-4; D is unclear. The CDR3 loop spans 15 amino acids. With 0 bases removed from V and 0 bases from J, the gap between germline ends came to 6 bases. Germline V CDR1 and CDR2: SGHRS, YFSETQ.

To note about this clone: An end of the junction differs from the germline gene, which may be a read error. The V call is TRBV5-6, the J call TRBJ2-7; D remains unclear. From germline, CDR1 is SGHDT and CDR2 YYEEEE. This CDR3 comprises 13 residues. CDR3 in amino acids: CASRSDDPPVVDF. The CDR3 nucleotides read TGTGCCAGCAGGTCAGATGACCCCCCTGTGGTAGACTTC.

This clone occurred a few times. The chain combines TRBV25-1 with TRBJ1-2; tentative D call: TRBD1 (5 bases). This CDR3 has 14 amino acids. With 1 base removed from V and 4 bases from J, the gap between germline ends came to 10 bases. Germline V CDR1 and CDR2: MGHDK, SYGVNS. CDR3 in DNA: TGTGCCAGCAGTGAATGGGACCAATTCTATGGCTACACCTTC. Amino acids: CASSEWDQFYGYTF.

Comment on this clone: A read error may produce the germline difference seen at one junction end. The chain employs TRBV7-9 and TRBJ2-7; D may be TRBD2 (5 bases). CDR1 is SEHNR, CDR2 FQNEAQ, per germline (reference sequence). The CDR3 has 13 residues. The CDR3: CASSLTDSYKQYF. CDR3 DNA sequence: TGTGCCAGCAGCTTGACGGACTCCTACAAGCAGTACTTC.

V is TRBV5-5 and J is TRBJ2-7, with no clear D. Per germline, CDR1 SGHKS and CDR2 YYEKEE (reference sequence). The germline V and J ends were trimmed by 0 bases and 7 bases, with 11 bases remaining between them. CDR3 length: 13 residues. The CDR3 protein is CASSLGPAGEQYF. The CDR3, as DNA: TGTGCCAGCAGCTTGGGTCCGGCTGGGGAGCAGTACTTC.

V usage is TRBV4-3 and J usage is TRBJ2-7, with D perhaps assigned TRBD1 or TRBD2 (5 bases each). The CDR3 is 16 amino acids. The ends were cut back, 2 bases at V and 2 bases at J, with 16 bases in the middle. Germline V CDR1 and CDR2: LGHNA, YSLEER. The CDR3 sequence is CASSQSGDRTAYEQYF. The DNA for the CDR3 is TGCGCCAGCAGCCAATCCGGGGACCGGACGGCCTACGAGCAGTACTTC.

This chain uses TRBV6-6 with TRBJ1-5; tentatively, D is TRBD1 (5 bases). V gave up 4 bases and J gave up 7 bases, with 14 bases separating them. CDR3 size: 14 residues. Germline assignment: CDR1 MNHNY and CDR2 SVGAGI (reference sequence). The CDR3 here is CASSWSRVGQPQHF. Here the CDR3 DNA reads TGTGCCAGCAGTTGGAGCAGGGTAGGACAGCCCCAGCATTTT.

The chain is built from TRBV20-1 and TRBJ2-7; perhaps TRBD1 as D (5 bases). This CDR3 comprises 11 residues. V was cut by 6 bases and J by 6 bases, with 12 bases left in between. The V gene's germline CDR1 is DFQATT and CDR2 SNEGSKA (reference sequence). CDR3 sequence reads: CSADLGAEQYF. In nucleotides, the CDR3 is TGCAGTGCCGACCTAGGGGCCGAGCAGTACTTC.

This sequence joins TRBV7-9 and TRBJ2-7; D remains ambiguous. The V and J ends lost 0 bases and 10 bases respectively, with 10 bases between them. Germline CDR1 SEHNR, CDR2 FQNEAQ (reference sequence). The CDR3 runs to 12 residues. The CDR3 here is CASSLAQQRQYF. The CDR3 bases are TGTGCCAGCAGCTTAGCCCAGCAGAGACAGTACTTC.

The CDR3 loop reads CASRDRGYSNQPQHF. CDR3 coding DNA: TGTGCCAGTAGGGACAGGGGGTATAGCAATCAGCCCCAGCATTTT. This sequence joins TRBV19 and TRBJ1-5; 10 bases are shared with TRBD1. Per germline, CDR1 LNHDA and CDR2 SQIVND (reference sequence). This CDR3 is 15 amino acids long. The V and J ends lost 6 bases and 0 bases, in that order; junction bases with no gene match: 2.

The gene calls are TRBV19 and TRBJ1-2; 11 positions match TRBD1. The CDR3 extends over 16 amino acids. J was trimmed by 8 bases and V by 3 bases; bases with no gene match: 11. Germline values: CDR1 LNHDA, CDR2 SQIVND (reference sequence). CDR3 bases: TGTGCCAGTAGTATCCCTGGACAGGGGGCGCGGAACGGCTACACCTTC. It yields the protein CASSIPGQGARNGYTF.